This T cell receptor (beta chain) was recovered during a study of cytomegalovirus exposure and HLA in healthy donors. To note about this clone: Its target is unknown.

Both 60 Vbeta primers and 13 Jbeta primers went into the PCR. Repertoires were generated with immunoSEQ multiplex PCR, while TCRdb's copy carries only in-frame clones and drops some. The sample contains 170,000 or so clones, about 80% of which appear only once. V was pared by 0 bases and J by 14 bases, with 20 bases between. The CDR3 sequence is 14 residues long. Per germline, CDR1 SGHNT and CDR2 YYREEE (reference sequence). Whole-study results and caveats: Beyond CMV serostatus, there was no information to go on about immune exposure.

Sequencing was performed on PBMCs. J is TRBJ2-5 and V is TRBV5-4; perhaps TRBD2 as D (5 bases). This TCR derives from a boy younger than 18 in good health and CMV-seronegative. The CDR3 here is CASSLAGERIISYF. DNA for the CDR3: TGTGCCAGCAGCTTGGCAGGCGAGCGGATTATTTCTTACTTC.